This TCR beta chain originates from a study of T cell repertoires in cytomegalovirus infection. About the study: It was the public TCR beta signatures that indicated both CMV infection and matching HLA type. Points from the study as a whole: Cumulative public TCR beta family frequency identified CMV carriers with the relevant HLA. The ex vivo response was dominated by HLA-C-restricted CMV-specific TCR beta clonotypes.

TCRdb itself ran the reads through MiXCR, one entry per CDR3 protein. The sample records roughly 54,000 distinct CDR3 sequences, roughly 34% being singletons. Comment on this clonotype: The antigen is not known.

The source of this sequence is a human donor in good health (CMV status not recorded). Some clones in this sample may be carry-over from other donors' samples. Sequencing input: PBMCs, sequenced either directly or after in vitro stimulation (not recorded which).

CDR3 in amino acids: CASSPVTGVVQAFF. CDR3 sequence (DNA): TGTGCCAGCAGCCCCGTTACAGGGGTAGTACAAGCTTTCTTT. The chain couples TRBV14 to TRBJ1-1, with 7 nucleotides matching TRBD1. Germline V gene data show CDR1 as SGHDN and CDR2 as FVKESK. This CDR3 region has 14 residues. Trimming took 4 bases from V and 9 from J; bases not matched to a gene: 11.